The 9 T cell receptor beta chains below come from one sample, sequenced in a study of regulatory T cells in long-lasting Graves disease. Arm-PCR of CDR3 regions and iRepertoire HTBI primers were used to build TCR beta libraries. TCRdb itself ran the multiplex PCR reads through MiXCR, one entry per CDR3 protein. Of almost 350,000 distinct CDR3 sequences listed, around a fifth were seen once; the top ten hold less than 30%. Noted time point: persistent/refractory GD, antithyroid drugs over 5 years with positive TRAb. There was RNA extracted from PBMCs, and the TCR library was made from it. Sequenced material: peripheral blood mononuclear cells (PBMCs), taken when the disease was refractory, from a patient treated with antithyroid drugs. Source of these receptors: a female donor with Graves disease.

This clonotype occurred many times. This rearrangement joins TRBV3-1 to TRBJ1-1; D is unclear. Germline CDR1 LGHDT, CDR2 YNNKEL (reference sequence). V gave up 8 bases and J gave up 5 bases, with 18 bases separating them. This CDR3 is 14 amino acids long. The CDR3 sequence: CASGAAPSRTEAFF. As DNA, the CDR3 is TGTGCCAGCGGAGCTGCGCCTTCGAGGACTGAAGCTTTCTTT. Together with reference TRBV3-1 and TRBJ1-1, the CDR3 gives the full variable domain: DTAVSQTPKYLVTQMGNDKSIKCEQNLGHDTMYWYKQDSKKFLKIMFSYNNKELIINETVPNRFSPKSPDKAHLNLHINSLELGDSAVYFCASGAAPSRTEAFFGQGTRLTVV.

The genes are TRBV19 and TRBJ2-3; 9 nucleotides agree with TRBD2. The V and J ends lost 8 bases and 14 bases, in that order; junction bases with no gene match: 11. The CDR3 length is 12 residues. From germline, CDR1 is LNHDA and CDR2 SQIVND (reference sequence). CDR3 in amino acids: CASRPERGEMYF. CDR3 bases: TGTGCCAGTCGCCCGGAGCGGGGGGAGATGTATTTT.

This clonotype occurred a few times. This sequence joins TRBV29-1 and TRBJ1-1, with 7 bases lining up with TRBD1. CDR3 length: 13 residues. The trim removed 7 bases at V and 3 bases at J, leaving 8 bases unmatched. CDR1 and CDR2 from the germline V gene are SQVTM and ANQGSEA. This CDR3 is CSGGRDSYTEAFF. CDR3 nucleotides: TGCAGCGGGGGGCGGGACAGCTACACTGAAGCTTTCTTT.

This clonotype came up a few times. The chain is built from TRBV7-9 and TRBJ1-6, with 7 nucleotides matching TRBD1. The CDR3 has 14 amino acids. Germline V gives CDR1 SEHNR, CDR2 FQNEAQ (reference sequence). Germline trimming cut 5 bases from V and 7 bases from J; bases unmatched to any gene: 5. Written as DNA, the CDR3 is TGTGCCAGCAGCCAACAGGGGCCGAATTCACCCCTCCACTTT. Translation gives CASSQQGPNSPLHF.

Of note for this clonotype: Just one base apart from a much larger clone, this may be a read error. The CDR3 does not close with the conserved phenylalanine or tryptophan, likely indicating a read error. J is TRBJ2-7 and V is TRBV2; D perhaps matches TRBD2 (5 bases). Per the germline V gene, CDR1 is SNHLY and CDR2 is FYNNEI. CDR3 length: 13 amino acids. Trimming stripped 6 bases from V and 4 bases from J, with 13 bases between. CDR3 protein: CASRAGIPYEQYL. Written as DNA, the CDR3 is TGTGCCAGCAGAGCCGGGATTCCTTACGAGCAGTACCTC.

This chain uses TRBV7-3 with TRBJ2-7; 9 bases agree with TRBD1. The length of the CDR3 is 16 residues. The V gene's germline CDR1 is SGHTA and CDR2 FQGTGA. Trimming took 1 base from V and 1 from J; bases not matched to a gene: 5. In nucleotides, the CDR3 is TGTGCCAGCAGCTTAAGGGACAGGGTGGAATCCTACGAGCAGTACTTC. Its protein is CASSLRDRVESYEQYF.

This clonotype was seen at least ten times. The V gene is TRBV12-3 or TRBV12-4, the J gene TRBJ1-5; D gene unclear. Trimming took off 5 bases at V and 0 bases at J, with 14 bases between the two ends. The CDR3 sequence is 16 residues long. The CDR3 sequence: CASSIFPMTSNQPQHF. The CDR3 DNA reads TGTGCCAGCAGTATCTTCCCAATGACTAGCAATCAGCCCCAGCATTTT.

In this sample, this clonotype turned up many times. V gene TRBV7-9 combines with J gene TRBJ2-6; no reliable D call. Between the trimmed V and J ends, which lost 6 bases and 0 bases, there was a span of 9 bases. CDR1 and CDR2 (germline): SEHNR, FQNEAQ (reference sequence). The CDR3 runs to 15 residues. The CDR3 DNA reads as TGTGCCAGCAGTCTGGTTAGCTCTGGGGCCAACGTCCTGACTTTC. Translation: CASSLVSSGANVLTF.

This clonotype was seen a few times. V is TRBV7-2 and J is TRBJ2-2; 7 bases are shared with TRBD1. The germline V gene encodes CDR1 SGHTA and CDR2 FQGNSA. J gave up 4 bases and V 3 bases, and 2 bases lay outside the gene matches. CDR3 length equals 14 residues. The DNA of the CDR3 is TGTGCCAGCAGCTTGGACAGGTTCACCGGGGAGCTGTTTTTT. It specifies CASSLDRFTGELFF.